This entry lists 19 T cell receptor beta chains sequenced from one sample in a study of shared clonotypes between healthy human individuals. Measured with immunoSEQ multiplex PCR; TCRdb has only the in-frame clones, and not every one. This table has around 2.1 million clones, 90% to 97% appearing once. Sequencing input: naive CD4+ T cells sorted from blood. Subset reported: CD45RA+ positively selected. The receptors were sampled from a man aged 18 to 29 in good health.

V and J are TRBV19 and TRBJ1-2; unclear D gene. Trimming pared 9 bases from V and 0 bases from J, leaving 11 bases between. The CDR3 is 13 amino acids. Germline CDR1 LNHDA, CDR2 SQIVND (reference sequence). The CDR3 loop reads CASRFRANYGYTF. The CDR3 DNA is TGTGCCAGCCGGTTTAGGGCTAACTATGGCTACACCTTC.

The V gene is TRBV6-1, the J gene TRBJ1-1; D unclear. This CDR3 contains 12 residues. Germline V lookup: CDR1 MNHNS, CDR2 SASEGT. The V and J ends lost 7 bases and 1 base respectively, with 7 bases between them. The CDR3 DNA reads TGTGCCAGCACCTGGTCGAACACTGAAGCTTTCTTT. Its protein product is CASTWSNTEAFF.

Concerning this clone: At the DNA level, this CDR3 is encoded by other sequences in the same sample as well. This chain links TRBV9 with TRBJ1-2; D gene uncertain. The CDR3 runs 14 residues. Germline-derived CDR1 and CDR2 are SGDLS and YYNGEE. Trimming pared 0 bases from V and 5 bases from J, leaving 11 bases between. The DNA of the CDR3 is TGTGCCAGCAGCGTAGACCGCGCGGATTATGGCTACACCTTC. Its translation is CASSVDRADYGYTF. Full variable domain (outside the CDR3, taken from reference TRBV9 and TRBJ1-2): DSGVTQTPKHLITATGQRVTLRCSPRSGDLSVYWYQQSLDQGLQFLIQYYNGEERAKGNILERFSAQQFPDLHSELNLSSLELGDSALYFCASSVDRADYGYTFGSGTRLTVV.

V is TRBV19 and J is TRBJ1-2; 7 nucleotides match TRBD1. The CDR3 has 17 residues. Trimming cost V 3 bases and J 8 bases; bases outside gene matches: 18. Germline loops: CDR1 LNHDA, CDR2 SQIVND (reference sequence). CDR3 DNA: TGTGCCAGTAGTATGTGGGACAGCGAAGAGGGGCGGTCCGGCTACACCTTC. Amino acids: CASSMWDSEEGRSGYTF. Drawing the rest from reference TRBV19 and TRBJ1-2, the complete variable domain is DGGITQSPKYLFRKEGQNVTLSCEQNLNHDAMYWYRQDPGQGLRLIYYSQIVNDFQKGDIAEGYSVSREKKESFPLTVTSAQKNPTAFYLCASSMWDSEEGRSGYTFGSGTRLTVV.

This chain uses TRBV4-3 with TRBJ1-1; no clear D. Between the trimmed V and J ends, which lost 0 bases and 0 bases, there was a span of 8 bases. Germline V lookup: CDR1 LGHNA, CDR2 YSLEER. The CDR3 is 15 amino acids. CDR3 residues: CASSQEAGLNTEAFF. CDR3 DNA sequence: TGCGCCAGCAGCCAAGAGGCCGGATTGAACACTGAAGCTTTCTTT.

The chain is built from TRBV5-3 and TRBJ2-7; D remains ambiguous. TRBV5-3 is known as an ORF, though its function is uncertain. Trimming took 4 bases from V and 3 from J, leaving 17 bases between them. This CDR3 is 15 amino acids long. CDR3 bases: TGTGCCAGAAGCATTCCGGCACCTTTCGACTACGAGCAGTACTTC. Protein sequence: CARSIPAPFDYEQYF.

Turning to this clone: Other DNA sequences in this sample translate to the same CDR3. The chain couples TRBV5-1 to TRBJ2-5; D uncertain. Germline CDR1 and CDR2: SGHRS and YFSETQ. V lost 1 base and J 2 bases, leaving 3 bases between the germline ends. This CDR3 is built from 12 residues. This chain's CDR3 is CASSLLQETQYF. CDR3 nucleotides: TGCGCCAGCAGCTTGTTACAAGAGACCCAGTACTTC.

J is TRBJ2-2 and V is TRBV18; unclear D gene. Germline CDR1 reads KGHSH; CDR2 reads LQKENI. The CDR3 is made up of 15 amino acids. Trimming shortened V by 3 bases and J by 4 bases, and 12 bases separated the two germline ends. CDR3 amino acids: CASSPLGRATGELFF. The CDR3 DNA follows: TGTGCCAGCTCACCCCTCGGACGGGCCACCGGGGAGCTGTTTTTT.

The chain has TRBV5-1 and TRBJ2-3; the match to TRBD1 covers 7 bases. Germline CDR1 SGHRS, CDR2 YFSETQ. The J segment lost 2 bases and the V segment lost 5 bases, leaving 5 bases of the junction unmatched. This CDR3 contains 14 residues. CDR3: CASSTGESTDTQYF. The CDR3 DNA follows: TGCGCCAGCAGTACAGGGGAGTCCACAGATACGCAGTATTTT.

The chain has TRBV7-2 and TRBJ1-6, with D unclear. This CDR3 contains 16 residues. Trimming took off 4 bases at V and 5 bases at J, with 15 bases between the two ends. Looked up from germline, CDR1 is SGHTA and CDR2 is FQGNSA. The DNA for the CDR3 is TGTGCCAGCAGCTATATGGGTCTACGGGATAATTCACCCCTCCACTTT. Protein product: CASSYMGLRDNSPLHF. Full variable domain (rest looked up from reference TRBV7-2 and TRBJ1-6): GAGVSQSPSNKVTEKGKDVELRCDPISGHTALYWYRQSLGQGLEFLIYFQGNSAPDKSGLPSDRFSAERTGGSVSTLTIQRTQQEDSAVYLCASSYMGLRDNSPLHFGNGTRLTVT.

The rearrangement joins TRBV7-2 to TRBJ2-3, with unresolved D. Germline CDR1 SGHTA, CDR2 FQGNSA. The CDR3 sequence is 12 residues long. The V and J ends lost 4 bases and 5 bases respectively, with 7 bases between them. CDR3 residues: CASSSSLDTQYF. The DNA of the CDR3 is TGTGCCAGCAGCTCCAGCTTAGATACGCAGTATTTT.

In the case of this clone: Other nucleotide sequences from this sample produce the same CDR3. The chain employs TRBV5-1 and TRBJ2-7; D might be TRBD1 (6 bases). The CDR3 totals 15 residues. Germline V gives CDR1 SGHRS, CDR2 YFSETQ. Deletions cut 0 bases from V and 0 bases from J, with 10 bases between. The CDR3 loop reads CASSLGTGTSYEQYF. In DNA, the CDR3 is TGCGCCAGCAGCTTGGGCACAGGGACCTCCTACGAGCAGTACTTC.

This clone was counted once. This chain links TRBV11-2 with TRBJ2-7; D is ambiguous. Germline CDR1 is SGHAT and CDR2 is FQNNGV. V shed 1 base and J shed 5 bases, with 15 bases lying between them. This CDR3 contains 15 residues. CDR3 loop: CASSLGGSLNNEQYF. The CDR3 DNA reads TGTGCCAGCAGCTTAGGAGGATCATTGAATAACGAGCAGTACTTC.

This clone has just one count. The rearrangement uses TRBV4-3 and TRBJ1-3; D ambiguous. CDR1 is LGHNA and CDR2 is YSLEER in the germline V gene. V was trimmed by 0 bases and J by 8 bases, leaving 14 bases between them. This CDR3 comprises 15 residues. CDR3 sequence (DNA): TGCGCCAGCAGCCAAGATCTCACACCCCGGGACACCATATATTTT. Its translation: CASSQDLTPRDTIYF.

As for this clone: The sample contains more than one DNA sequence encoding this CDR3. The chain is built from TRBV7-2 and TRBJ2-1, with 9 bases aligning to TRBD2. The junction had 4 bases not matched to a gene; V was cut back by 1 base and J by 6 bases. The CDR3 loop spans 15 amino acids. The V gene's germline CDR1 is SGHTA and CDR2 FQGNSA. The CDR3 region is CASSLDSGRANEQFF. The DNA of the CDR3 is TGTGCCAGCAGCTTAGATAGCGGGAGAGCCAATGAGCAGTTCTTC.

This clone was found once. The CDR3 loop reads CASSGAGTFAYEQYF. The CDR3 DNA follows: TGTGCCAGTAGCGGGGCCGGGACTTTCGCCTACGAGCAGTACTTC. The rearrangement links TRBV19 to TRBJ2-7; possibly TRBD2 for D (6 bases). Trimming shortened V by 6 bases and J by 2 bases, and 17 bases separated the two germline ends. CDR3 size: 15 residues. CDR1 and CDR2 (germline): LNHDA, SQIVND (reference sequence).

The chain employs TRBV4-1 and TRBJ2-2, with 8 bases that match TRBD2. V shed 0 bases and J 6 bases; nucleotides not matched to a gene: 12. This CDR3 region has 18 residues. Per the germline V gene, CDR1 is MGHRA and CDR2 is YSYEKL. CDR3 sequence (DNA): TGCGCCAGCAGCCAAGAATCCGCCTACGGGGGGGCTGCCGGGGAGCTGTTTTTT. Encoded protein: CASSQESAYGGAAGELFF.

The chain combines TRBV13 with TRBJ2-2; 7 positions match TRBD1. The germline V gene encodes CDR1 PRHDT and CDR2 FYEKMQ (reference sequence). The CDR3 consists of 16 residues. V lost 0 bases and J lost 2; bases outside the gene matches: 3. The chain's CDR3 is CASSLGVGGNTGELFF. CDR3 coding DNA: TGTGCCAGCAGCTTAGGGGTAGGGGGCAACACCGGGGAGCTGTTTTTT.

V is TRBV29-1 and J is TRBJ2-7; D not certain. V was pared by 0 bases and J by 7 bases, with 13 bases between. The CDR3 has 13 residues. Per germline, CDR1 SQVTM and CDR2 ANQGSEA. The CDR3 reads CSVEDLTTREQYF. Written as DNA, the CDR3 is TGCAGCGTTGAAGATCTCACAACGAGGGAGCAGTACTTC.